This T cell receptor (beta chain) stems from a study of blood T cell repertoires in COVID-19. Overall study: From the United States, Italy and Spain came samples of acute and convalescent COVID-19. T cells, B-cell-depleted T cells, or PBMCs provided the cDNA or gDNA that served as material.

The germline gives CDR1 MDHEN, CDR2 SYDVKM. The CDR3 is 16 residues long. The ends lost 4 bases at V and 0 bases at J; junction bases unmatched: 8. Authors' data handling: Estimation of nucleated cell counts relied on the amplification of reference gene primers. Assay: immunoSEQ multiplex PCR; the TCRdb copy retains only in-frame clones and omits some. The V and J calls and clone size are taken from that table; D and trimming were inferred from the DNA. The sample consists of about 170,000 clones, under 80% of them appearing once. Sequencing used peripheral blood. The chain employs TRBV28 and TRBJ1-1; 7 nucleotides align to TRBD1. The clonotype comes from a woman aged 80 or over with acute or convalescent COVID-19. The CDR3: CASSWDRTVMNTEAFF. The CDR3 DNA follows: TGTGCCAGCAGTTGGGACAGAACCGTCATGAACACTGAAGCTTTCTTT.